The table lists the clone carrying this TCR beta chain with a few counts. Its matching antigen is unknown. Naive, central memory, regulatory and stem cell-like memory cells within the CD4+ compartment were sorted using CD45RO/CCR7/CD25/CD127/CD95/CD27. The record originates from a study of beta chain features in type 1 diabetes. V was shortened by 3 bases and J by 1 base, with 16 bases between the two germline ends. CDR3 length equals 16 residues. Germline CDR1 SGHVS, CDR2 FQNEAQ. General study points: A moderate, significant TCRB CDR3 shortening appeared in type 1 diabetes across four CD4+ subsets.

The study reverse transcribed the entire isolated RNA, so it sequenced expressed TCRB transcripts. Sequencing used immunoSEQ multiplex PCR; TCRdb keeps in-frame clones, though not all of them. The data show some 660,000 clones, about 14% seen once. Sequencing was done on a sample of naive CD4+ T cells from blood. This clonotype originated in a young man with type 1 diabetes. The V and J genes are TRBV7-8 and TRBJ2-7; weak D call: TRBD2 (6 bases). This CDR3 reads CASSFAGGTGSYEQYF. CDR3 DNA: TGTGCCAGCAGCTTCGCCGGCGGGACGGGATCCTACGAGCAGTACTTC.